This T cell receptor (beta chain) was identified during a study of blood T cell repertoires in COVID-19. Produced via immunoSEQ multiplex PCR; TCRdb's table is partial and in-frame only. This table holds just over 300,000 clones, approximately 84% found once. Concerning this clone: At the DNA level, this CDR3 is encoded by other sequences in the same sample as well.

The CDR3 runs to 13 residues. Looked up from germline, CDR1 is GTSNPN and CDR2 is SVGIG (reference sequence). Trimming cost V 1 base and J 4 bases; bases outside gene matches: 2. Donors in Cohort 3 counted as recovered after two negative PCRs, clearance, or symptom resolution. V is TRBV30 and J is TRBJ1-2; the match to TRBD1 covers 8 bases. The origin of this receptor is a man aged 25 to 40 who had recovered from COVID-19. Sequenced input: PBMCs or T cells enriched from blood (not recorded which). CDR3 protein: CAWSAGTGYGYTF. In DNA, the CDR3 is TGTGCCTGGAGTGCCGGGACAGGCTATGGCTACACCTTC.